One TCR beta chain is described in this entry. This sample stems from a study of blood T cell repertoires in COVID-19. Study in general: Sites in the United States, Italy and Spain provided acute and convalescent COVID-19 samples. Sources were T cells, B-cell-depleted T cells, or PBMCs; the material itself was cDNA or gDNA.

Methods used by the authors: Nucleated cell counts were estimated from reference gene primer amplification. TCRdb's table, derived via immunoSEQ multiplex PCR, lists solely in-frame clones and lacks some. That table gives V, J and clone size, and the DNA gave D and trimming. The table shows about 270,000 clones, with 89% occurring only once. The germline V gene has CDR1 SQVTM and CDR2 ANQGSEA. The V and J ends lost 5 bases and 1 base, in that order; junction bases with no gene match: 3. This CDR3 has 13 residues. The rearrangement uses TRBV29-1 and TRBJ1-1; TRBD1 agrees at 8 bases. Sample: peripheral blood. The TCR originated in a man between 50 and 59 years old with acute or convalescent COVID-19. CDR3 sequence (DNA): TGCAGCGTTACCGGGACAGGGAACACTGAAGCTTTCTTT. Translating gives CSVTGTGNTEAFF. The full variable domain, rest sourced from reference TRBV29-1 and TRBJ1-1, is SAVISQKPSRDICQRGTSLTIQCQVDSQVTMMFWYRQQPGQSLTLIATANQGSEATYESGFVIDKFPISRPNLTFSTLTVSNMSPEDSSIYLCSVTGTGNTEAFFGQGTRLTVV.